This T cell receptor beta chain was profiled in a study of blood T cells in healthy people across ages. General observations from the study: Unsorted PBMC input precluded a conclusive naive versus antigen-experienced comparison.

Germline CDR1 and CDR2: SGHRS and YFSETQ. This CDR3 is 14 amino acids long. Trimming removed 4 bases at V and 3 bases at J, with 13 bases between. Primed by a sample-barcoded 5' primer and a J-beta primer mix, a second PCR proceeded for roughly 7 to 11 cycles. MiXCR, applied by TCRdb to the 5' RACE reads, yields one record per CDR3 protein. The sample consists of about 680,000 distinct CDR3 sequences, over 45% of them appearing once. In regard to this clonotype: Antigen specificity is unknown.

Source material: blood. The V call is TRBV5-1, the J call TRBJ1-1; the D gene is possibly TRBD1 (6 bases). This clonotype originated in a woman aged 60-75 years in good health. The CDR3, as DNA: TGCGCCAGCAGCCCCAGGGGATGGGACACTGAAGCTTTCTTT. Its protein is CASSPRGWDTEAFF.